These 29 T cell receptor beta chains share one sample of origin, sequenced in a study of shared clonotypes between healthy human individuals. The naive CD8 fraction comprised CD45RO-negative cells positively selected for CCR7 and excluded terminally differentiated effector memory CD45RA+ cells. Some clones are missing from TCRdb's copy, which holds only in-frame ones; the method was immunoSEQ multiplex PCR. The data hold some 2 million clones, with just under 95% observed a single time. Sequencing used naive CD8+ T cells sorted from blood. These receptors were obtained from a man aged 18 to 30 in good health.

The chain carries TRBV5-1 and TRBJ1-1; D gene uncertain. This CDR3 has 12 residues. Germline values: CDR1 SGHRS, CDR2 YFSETQ. V was cut by 6 bases and J by 0 bases, with 6 bases left in between. The chain's CDR3 is CASMAVNTEAFF. Written as DNA, the CDR3 is TGCGCCAGCATGGCAGTGAACACTGAAGCTTTCTTT.

V is TRBV5-1 and J is TRBJ2-7; D unresolved. The CDR3 totals 15 residues. V dropped 0 bases and J dropped 2 bases, with 12 bases sitting between them. Germline CDR1 reads SGHRS; CDR2 reads YFSETQ. The CDR3 DNA follows: TGCGCCAGCAGCTTGGAAGTGGGCCTGGCCTACGAGCAGTACTTC. Its translation: CASSLEVGLAYEQYF. The full variable domain, with the rest looked up from reference TRBV5-1 and TRBJ2-7, is KAGVTQTPRYLIKTRGQQVTLSCSPISGHRSVSWYQQTPGQGLQFLFEYFSETQRNKGNFPGRFSGRQFSNSRSEMNVSTLELGDSALYLCASSLEVGLAYEQYFGPGTRLTVT.

The V gene is TRBV9, the J gene TRBJ2-3; 11 nucleotides align to TRBD2. Germline CDR1 is SGDLS and CDR2 is YYNGEE. V lost 3 bases, J lost 4 bases, and 7 bases stayed unmatched. The CDR3 runs 16 residues. The CDR3 reads CASSASLAGGPDTQYF. The DNA for the CDR3 is TGTGCCAGCAGCGCCTCGCTAGCGGGAGGACCAGATACGCAGTATTTT. Full variable domain (outside the CDR3, taken from reference TRBV9 and TRBJ2-3): DSGVTQTPKHLITATGQRVTLRCSPRSGDLSVYWYQQSLDQGLQFLIQYYNGEERAKGNILERFSAQQFPDLHSELNLSSLELGDSALYFCASSASLAGGPDTQYFGPGTRLTVL.

The chain employs TRBV7-8 and TRBJ2-7; D perhaps matches TRBD2 (5 bases). Trimming removed 3 bases from V and 0 bases from J, with 6 bases in between. CDR1 and CDR2 (germline): SGHVS, FQNEAQ. The CDR3 contains 13 residues. CDR3 sequence reads: CASSLTISYEQYF. The DNA of the CDR3 is TGTGCCAGCAGCTTGACTATCTCCTACGAGCAGTACTTC.

The J gene is TRBJ2-5, the V gene TRBV14, with a weak D call TRBD2 (6 bases). Trimming shortened V by 0 bases and J by 3 bases, and 11 bases separated the two germline ends. The CDR3 has 15 amino acids. Germline-derived CDR1 and CDR2 are SGHDN and FVKESK. Here the CDR3 DNA reads TGTGCCAGCAGCCAAGAGGCGGGGTGGGAAGAGACCCAGTACTTC. It yields the protein CASSQEAGWEETQYF.

V and J are TRBV4-1 and TRBJ2-7; TRBD1 matches at 8 bases. The ends lost 1 base at V and 0 bases at J; junction bases unmatched: 5. The germline V gene encodes CDR1 MGHRA and CDR2 YSYEKL. The CDR3 spans 16 residues. The CDR3 bases are TGCGCCAGCAGCCAAGTAGAGGGGACAGGCTCCTACGAGCAGTACTTC. It yields the protein CASSQVEGTGSYEQYF.

The chain couples TRBV13 to TRBJ2-7; no clear D. The CDR3 runs to 12 residues. Germline V gene sequence: CDR1 PRHDT, CDR2 FYEKMQ (reference sequence). Trimming took 3 bases from V and 6 from J, leaving 9 bases between them. The CDR3 DNA is TGTGCCAGCAGCTTGCAGTCGAGCGAGCAGTACTTC. Encoded protein: CASSLQSSEQYF.

The CDR3 DNA reads TGTGCCAGCAGTGCCGGGACAGGGCTTAACTATGGCTACACCTTC. Its translation is CASSAGTGLNYGYTF. The rearrangement uses TRBV27 and TRBJ1-2, with 9 bases identical to TRBD1. The CDR3 is 15 amino acids. The ends lost 5 bases at V and 1 base at J; junction bases unmatched: 5. Germline V lookup: CDR1 MNHEY, CDR2 SMNVEV (reference sequence).

The genes are TRBV19 and TRBJ2-7, with D hard to call. Trimming took 4 bases from V and 1 from J, leaving 8 bases between them. Germline lookup yields CDR1 LNHDA and CDR2 SQIVND (reference sequence). This CDR3 comprises 13 residues. The DNA for the CDR3 is TGTGCCAGTAGTAGGGGAATGTCCTACGAGCAGTACTTC. Translation gives CASSRGMSYEQYF.

This chain uses TRBV27 with TRBJ2-7, with D perhaps TRBD1 (6 bases). There are 16 residues in the CDR3. V gave up 2 bases and J gave up 3 bases, with 17 bases separating them. Germline-derived CDR1 and CDR2 are MNHEY and SMNVEV (reference sequence). The DNA for the CDR3 is TGTGCCAGCAGTTTAGAAGGTATAGGGACATTCTACGAGCAGTACTTC. It specifies CASSLEGIGTFYEQYF.

The genes are TRBV30 and TRBJ1-5; TRBD1 aligns across 11 bases. Germline V lookup: CDR1 GTSNPN, CDR2 SVGIG (reference sequence). The CDR3 length is 15 residues. With 3 bases clipped from V and 1 base from J, the junction kept 2 bases outside the gene matches. The CDR3 is CAWSGQGASNQPQHF. As DNA, the CDR3 is TGTGCCTGGAGCGGACAGGGGGCAAGCAATCAGCCCCAGCATTTT.

The CDR3 loop reads CASRTGGMGNQPQHF. For the CDR3, the DNA is TGTGCCAGCAGAACAGGGGGCATGGGCAATCAGCCCCAGCATTTT. The chain carries TRBV27 and TRBJ1-5; 9 bases match TRBD1. This CDR3 has 15 residues. Germline loops: CDR1 MNHEY, CDR2 SMNVEV (reference sequence). With 6 bases clipped from V and 2 bases from J, the junction kept 5 bases outside the gene matches.

The chain is built from TRBV27 and TRBJ2-7, with D perhaps matching TRBD1 (5 bases). This CDR3 has 13 residues. Between the trimmed V and J ends, which lost 6 bases and 5 bases, there was a span of 14 bases. Germline V gives CDR1 MNHEY, CDR2 SMNVEV (reference sequence). The CDR3 loop is CASSPGYSDEQYF. The CDR3 bases are TGTGCCAGCAGCCCAGGGTATTCCGACGAGCAGTACTTC.

V usage is TRBV6-1 and J usage is TRBJ2-7, with TRBD1 matching over 8 bases. CDR1 is MNHNS and CDR2 is SASEGT in the germline V gene. The V and J ends lost 1 base and 2 bases, in that order; junction bases with no gene match: 7. The CDR3 runs 16 residues. The CDR3 is CASSEGAGTGPYEQYF. CDR3 in DNA: TGTGCCAGCAGTGAAGGGGCCGGGACAGGTCCCTACGAGCAGTACTTC.

In regard to this clone: Other nucleotide sequences in the sample specify the same CDR3. The chain couples TRBV7-9 to TRBJ2-5, with D uncertain. Per germline, CDR1 SEHNR and CDR2 FQNEAQ (reference sequence). The CDR3 is 13 amino acids. Trimming left V 5 bases short and J 0 bases short, with 7 bases between. The CDR3 DNA reads as TGTGCCAGCAGCCCTAGGGACCAAGAGACCCAGTACTTC. It codes for CASSPRDQETQYF.

V gene TRBV7-9 combines with J gene TRBJ2-7, with 12 bases aligning to TRBD1. V was pared by 6 bases and J by 7 bases, with 4 bases of the junction left unmatched. CDR1 is SEHNR and CDR2 is FQNEAQ in the germline V gene (reference sequence). The CDR3 is 13 amino acids. The CDR3 nucleotides are TGTGCCAGCAGGGGACAGGGGGCTGAGGAGCAGTACTTC. It yields the protein CASRGQGAEEQYF. Filled out from reference TRBV7-9 and TRBJ2-7, the complete variable domain reads DTGVSQNPRHKITKRGQNVTFRCDPISEHNRLYWYRQTLGQGPEFLTYFQNEAQLEKSRLLSDRFSAERPKGSFSTLEIQRTEQGDSAMYLCASRGQGAEEQYFGPGTRLTVT.

This chain connects TRBV7-9 to TRBJ2-7, with D hard to call. CDR3 size: 11 residues. CDR1 SEHNR and CDR2 FQNEAQ come from the germline V gene (reference sequence). V lost 8 bases, J lost 3 bases, and 8 bases lay in between. The CDR3 loop is CASAEDYEQYF. CDR3 DNA: TGTGCCAGCGCGGAAGACTACGAGCAGTACTTC.

Written as DNA, the CDR3 is TGTGCCATCAGTGACCCGGACAGAGCTAACTATGGCTACACCTTC. Its protein is CAISDPDRANYGYTF. The chain is built from TRBV10-3 and TRBJ1-2, with D perhaps matching TRBD1 (6 bases). Germline assignment: CDR1 ENHRY and CDR2 SYGVKD. This CDR3 has 15 amino acids. Trimming removed 3 bases at V and 0 bases at J, with 11 bases between.

In its sample, this clone was seen once. The V gene is TRBV6-5, the J gene TRBJ2-1, with TRBD1 matching over 8 bases. Germline assignment: CDR1 MNHEY and CDR2 SVGAGI. Unmatched junction bases numbered 2, after V lost 0 bases and J lost 4 bases. The CDR3 loop spans 15 amino acids. The CDR3 here is CASSYSQGVYNEQFF. CDR3 DNA: TGTGCCAGCAGTTACTCACAGGGGGTGTACAATGAGCAGTTCTTC.

The J gene is TRBJ2-3, the V gene TRBV28; 9 bases line up with TRBD1. The CDR3 runs to 18 residues. After removal of 5 bases from V and 8 bases from J, the junction contained 20 bases not matched to a gene. Germline V lookup: CDR1 MDHEN, CDR2 SYDVKM. CDR3 protein: CASSPSPGQGSFVGTQYF. For the CDR3, the DNA is TGTGCCAGCAGTCCATCGCCGGGACAGGGAAGTTTTGTGGGTACGCAGTATTTT.

The chain joins TRBV30 to TRBJ1-1, with TRBD1 as a possible D gene (6 bases). The CDR3 is 13 residues long. V gave up 5 bases and J gave up 1 base, with 11 bases separating them. Germline CDR1 and CDR2: GTSNPN and SVGIG (reference sequence). As DNA, the CDR3 is TGTGCCTGGGAACAGGGCGGGAACACTGAAGCTTTCTTT. It encodes CAWEQGGNTEAFF.

The chain links TRBV4-1 to TRBJ2-7, with 9 bases identical to TRBD1. Germline CDR1 MGHRA, CDR2 YSYEKL. The V and J ends lost 5 bases and 3 bases, in that order; junction bases with no gene match: 11. The CDR3 is made up of 16 amino acids. CDR3 region: CASSEFVGQGYYEQYF. DNA of the CDR3: TGCGCCAGCAGCGAATTTGTGGGACAGGGTTACTACGAGCAGTACTTC.

The rearrangement uses TRBV27 and TRBJ2-3; 11 nucleotides line up with TRBD2. The germline gives CDR1 MNHEY, CDR2 SMNVEV (reference sequence). The CDR3 loop spans 17 amino acids. The junction had 7 bases not matched to a gene; V was cut back by 0 bases and J by 5 bases. CDR3 DNA sequence: TGTGCCAGCAGTTTATCCCCTAGCGGGGGGAAGGGAGATACGCAGTATTTT. This codes for CASSLSPSGGKGDTQYF.

The genes are TRBV11-2 and TRBJ2-1; TRBD2 might be the D (6 bases). CDR1 and CDR2 (germline): SGHAT, FQNNGV. The V and J ends lost 0 bases and 9 bases respectively, with 12 bases between them. This CDR3 has 14 residues. CDR3 sequence (DNA): TGTGCCAGCAGCTTAGATTTTGGAGGGATTGAGCAGTTCTTC. It translates to CASSLDFGGIEQFF.

The rearrangement uses TRBV9 and TRBJ2-7; D may match TRBD1 or TRBD2 (6 bases each). This CDR3 is built from 14 residues. In germline, CDR1 is SGDLS, CDR2 YYNGEE. Trimming removed 4 bases at V and 7 bases at J, with 18 bases between. CDR3 in amino acids: CASSPPGALKEQYF. The CDR3 DNA follows: TGTGCCAGCAGCCCCCCGGGGGCCCTTAAGGAGCAGTACTTC.

The sample holds one count of this clone. The V and J genes are TRBV25-1 and TRBJ2-2, with D hard to call. In germline, CDR1 is MGHDK, CDR2 SYGVNS. Trimming removed 7 bases at V and 0 bases at J, with 6 bases between. This CDR3 region has 13 residues. In DNA form, the CDR3 reads TGTGCCAGCACTGGAACGAACACCGGGGAGCTGTTTTTT. Protein: CASTGTNTGELFF.

The chain employs TRBV7-2 and TRBJ1-2; weak D call: TRBD1 (5 bases). Germline-derived CDR1 and CDR2 are SGHTA and FQGNSA. The CDR3 covers 11 residues. Trimming left V 5 bases short and J 9 bases short, with 10 bases between. The CDR3 DNA reads as TGTGCCAGCAGCCCGGGGCCTCGCTACACCTTC. This sequence encodes CASSPGPRYTF.

V is TRBV7-2 and J is TRBJ2-2; D unresolved. CDR1 and CDR2 (germline): SGHTA, FQGNSA. This CDR3 spans 14 amino acids. With 3 bases removed from V and 2 bases from J, the gap between germline ends came to 7 bases. CDR3 residues: CASSFGPNTGELFF. The CDR3, as DNA: TGTGCCAGCAGCTTTGGACCTAACACCGGGGAGCTGTTTTTT.

The genes are TRBV27 and TRBJ2-1; D perhaps matches TRBD1 (6 bases). CDR1 is MNHEY, CDR2 SMNVEV, per germline (reference sequence). V lost 6 bases and J 4 bases, leaving 10 bases between the germline ends. The CDR3 sequence is 13 residues long. CDR3 loop: CASRTRGYNEQFF. In nucleotides, the CDR3 is TGTGCCAGCAGGACAAGGGGGTACAATGAGCAGTTCTTC.